This T cell receptor (beta chain) was found in a study of T cell changes during pregnancy in multiple sclerosis. V lost 4 bases, J lost 1 base, and 7 bases lay in between. The CDR3 covers 13 residues. Germline V gene data show CDR1 as MNHNY and CDR2 as SVGAGI (reference sequence). Clones were read by immunoSEQ multiplex PCR, and TCRdb kept only the in-frame ones, dropping some. Counted here are tens of thousands of clones, approximately 94% occurring once; the ten biggest clones make up about 2.3%. The chain has TRBV6-6 and TRBJ1-1; D remains ambiguous. The starting material was peripheral blood, obtained in the third trimester of pregnancy. The clonotype comes from a female donor with multiple sclerosis, enrolled in a pregnancy study. CDR3 residues: CASSLSKNTEAFF. The CDR3 coding sequence is TGTGCCAGCAGTTTATCTAAGAACACTGAAGCTTTCTTT.